This passage covers 30 T cell receptor beta chains from one sample sequenced in a study of human T cells and chemical hapten exposure. MiXCR was run by TCRdb on the 5' RACE reads, yielding one entry per CDR3 protein. The profile shows approximately 140,000 distinct CDR3 sequences, roughly 4% of them singletons. Unseparated into fractions, whole blood served as the source from which total RNA was extracted. These receptors originate from a female donor in good health.

Notes on this clonotype: An end of the junction does not agree with germline; a read error may underlie this. The chain has TRBV2 and TRBJ1-2; D gene uncertain. The CDR3 has 13 amino acids. The V gene's germline CDR1 is SNHLY and CDR2 FYNNEI. The CDR3 is CASSEADYYGDTF. The CDR3, as DNA: TGTGCCAGCAGTGAGGCAGACTACTATGGCGACACCTTC. The full variable domain, in which reference TRBV2 and TRBJ1-2 provide the parts outside the CDR3, is EPEVTQTPSHQVTQMGQEVILRCVPISNHLYFYWYRQILGQKVEFLVSFYNNEISEKSEIFDDQFSVERPDGSNFTLKIRSTKLEDSAMYFCASSEADYYGDTFGSGTRLTVV.

This clonotype came up many times. This chain links TRBV6-6 with TRBJ2-7; the match to TRBD1 covers 9 bases. After removal of 5 bases from V and 3 bases from J, the junction contained 14 bases not matched to a gene. The CDR3 sequence is 17 residues long. CDR1 is MNHNY and CDR2 is SVGAGI in the germline V gene (reference sequence). This CDR3 is CASSGPLGTGYLYEQYF. The CDR3 DNA is TGTGCCAGCAGTGGCCCCCTCGGGACAGGGTATCTCTACGAGCAGTACTTC.

The rearrangement links TRBV6-2 or TRBV6-3 to TRBJ2-2; the D gene is possibly TRBD1 (6 bases). Per germline, CDR1 MNHEY and CDR2 SVGEGT. The V gene lost 11 bases and the J gene lost 4 bases, with 11 bases spanning the gap. This CDR3 spans 12 amino acids. CDR3: CAGGRVTGELFF. Written as DNA, the CDR3 is TGTGCCGGGGGCAGGGTCACCGGGGAGCTGTTTTTT.

This clonotype appeared many times. This chain links TRBV12-3 or TRBV12-4 with TRBJ2-3; D possibly uses TRBD1 or TRBD2 (5 bases each). This CDR3 has 15 residues. The V end lost 3 bases, the J end lost 2 bases, and 12 bases lay between the germline ends. The CDR3 nucleotides are TGTGCCAGCAGTTTCGTAGGGGACCTCACAGATACGCAGTATTTT. Its protein product is CASSFVGDLTDTQYF.

This clonotype was seen many times. V is TRBV12-3 or TRBV12-4 and J is TRBJ2-3, with D possibly being TRBD2 (6 bases). CDR3 length equals 11 residues. The V end was cut by 5 bases, the J end by 8 bases, with 8 bases between. In nucleotides, the CDR3 is TGTGCCAGCAGTCGGGAGTTTACGCAGTATTTT. Translated, it gives CASSREFTQYF.

This clonotype was observed many times. The rearrangement links TRBV2 to TRBJ1-5; 8 bases align to TRBD1. This CDR3 comprises 14 residues. Looked up from germline, CDR1 is SNHLY and CDR2 is FYNNEI. The J segment lost 3 bases and the V segment lost 6 bases, leaving 4 bases of the junction unmatched. CDR3 bases: TGTGCCAGCAGAGTGGACAGGGTCAATCAGCCCCAGCATTTT. Its translation: CASRVDRVNQPQHF.

This clonotype occurred many times. The V gene is TRBV6-1, the J gene TRBJ2-1; 13 bases are a match to TRBD2. The CDR3 runs 14 residues. Germline trimming cut 6 bases from V and 7 bases from J; bases unmatched to any gene: 3. Germline CDR1 reads MNHNS; CDR2 reads SASEGT. CDR3 region: CASRRTSGGNEQFF. CDR3 bases: TGTGCCAGCAGGAGGACTAGCGGGGGTAATGAGCAGTTCTTC.

In its sample, this clonotype was seen a few times. This chain uses TRBV7-2 with TRBJ1-3; D is unresolved. Germline values: CDR1 SGHTA, CDR2 FQGNSA. The CDR3 covers 19 residues. The ends were cut back, 2 bases at V and 0 bases at J, with 20 bases in the middle. CDR3 region: CASSLYWGSVRDSGNTIYF. CDR3 sequence (DNA): TGTGCCAGCAGCTTATATTGGGGTAGTGTGAGGGACTCTGGAAACACCATATATTTT.

This sequence joins TRBV20-1 and TRBJ1-1; 8 bases are a match to TRBD1. Germline V lookup: CDR1 DFQATT, CDR2 SNEGSKA (reference sequence). V lost 5 bases to trimming and J lost 5 bases; unmatched junction nucleotides: 19. The CDR3 runs to 17 residues. The CDR3 is CSAPYRGAPRGRTEAFF. CDR3 DNA: TGCAGTGCTCCTTACCGTGGGGCGCCCAGGGGGCGAACTGAAGCTTTCTTT.

This clonotype was seen ten or more times. The chain links TRBV20-1 to TRBJ2-7; D is undetermined. V lost 6 bases and J 4 bases, leaving 10 bases between the germline ends. The CDR3 runs 11 residues. From germline, CDR1 is DFQATT and CDR2 SNEGSKA (reference sequence). The CDR3 region is CSALRRYEQYF. The DNA for the CDR3 is TGCAGTGCCCTGAGGCGGTACGAGCAGTACTTC.

Many counts were recorded for this clonotype. The CDR3, as DNA: TGTGCCAGCAGCTTAGTAGATAGCACAGATACGCAGTATTTT. As protein: CASSLVDSTDTQYF. This chain uses TRBV7-2 with TRBJ2-3, with D unclear. In germline, CDR1 is SGHTA, CDR2 FQGNSA. CDR3 length: 14 amino acids. Trimming removed 1 base at V and 0 bases at J, with 5 bases between.

This clonotype was observed at least ten times. V usage is TRBV29-1 and J usage is TRBJ1-6, with D perhaps matching TRBD1 (5 bases). V lost 6 bases, J lost 7 bases, and 10 bases lay in between. The germline CDR1 and CDR2 sequences are SQVTM and ANQGSEA. The CDR3 is 12 residues long. The CDR3 nucleotides are TGCAGCGTCCGGGACCAAAATTCACCCCTCCACTTT. Its translation: CSVRDQNSPLHF.

This clonotype came up many times. The chain recombines TRBV7-3 with TRBJ2-2; no clear D gene. V dropped 1 base and J dropped 5 bases, with 5 bases sitting between them. CDR3 size: 13 residues. Germline-derived CDR1 and CDR2 are SGHTA and FQGTGA. The CDR3 here is CASSLRLTGELFF. The CDR3 DNA reads as TGTGCCAGCAGCTTAAGACTGACCGGGGAGCTGTTTTTT. The full variable domain, completed using reference TRBV7-3 and TRBJ2-2, is GAGVSQTPSNKVTEKGKYVELRCDPISGHTALYWYRQSLGQGPEFLIYFQGTGAADDSGLPNDRFFAVRPEGSVSTLKIQRTERGDSAVYLCASSLRLTGELFFGEGSRLTVL.

The V call is TRBV7-9, the J call TRBJ1-1; TRBD1 is a possible D gene (6 bases). The CDR3 contains 14 residues. The V gene's germline CDR1 is SEHNR and CDR2 FQNEAQ (reference sequence). V lost 4 bases and J 0 bases, leaving 9 bases between the germline ends. CDR3 sequence reads: CASSSGHMNTEAFF. CDR3 in DNA: TGTGCCAGCAGCTCGGGACACATGAACACTGAAGCTTTCTTT.

This rearrangement joins TRBV2 to TRBJ1-1, with TRBD1 identical over 8 bases. V lost 8 bases, J lost 10 bases, and 9 bases stayed unmatched. The CDR3 is made up of 12 amino acids. Germline loops: CDR1 SNHLY, CDR2 FYNNEI. CDR3 DNA sequence: TGTGCCAGCGACGCCAGGGGGCTGTCAGCTTTCTTT. Translated: CASDARGLSAFF.

Ten or more counts support this clonotype. The chain carries TRBV5-6 and TRBJ2-2, with D possibly being TRBD1 (6 bases). Trimming cost V 7 bases and J 6 bases, with 13 bases left between them. The CDR3 spans 13 residues. Germline CDR1 and CDR2: SGHDT and YYEEEE. CDR3 sequence reads: CASSGTRSGELFF. DNA for the CDR3: TGTGCCAGCTCCGGGACACGCTCCGGGGAGCTGTTTTTT.

Many counts were recorded for this clonotype. The V and J genes are TRBV7-8 and TRBJ1-4; TRBD1 agrees at 10 bases. The CDR3 is 15 amino acids. Losses at the gene ends were 0 bases for V and 8 bases for J; bases not matched to a gene: 3. Germline V gene lookup returns CDR1 SGHVS and CDR2 FQNEAQ. The CDR3 reads CASSLAGTGAEKLFF. The CDR3 nucleotides read TGTGCCAGCAGCTTAGCGGGGACAGGGGCGGAAAAACTGTTTTTT.

This clonotype has a handful of counts. V gene TRBV7-2 combines with J gene TRBJ1-2, with a possible D match to TRBD1 (6 bases). The CDR3 runs 13 residues. V was clipped by 1 base and J by 7 bases, with 10 bases between them. Germline CDR1 SGHTA, CDR2 FQGNSA. The CDR3 loop reads CASSLDTGIGYTF. For the CDR3, the DNA is TGTGCCAGCAGCTTAGACACAGGGATTGGCTACACCTTC.

The chain links TRBV2 to TRBJ2-3; D gene ambiguous. The CDR3 loop spans 13 amino acids. V was trimmed by 10 bases and J by 5 bases, leaving 16 bases between them. CDR1 and CDR2 from the germline V gene are SNHLY and FYNNEI. The CDR3 bases are TGTGCCACCAAAGGCCGTGCGGTAGATACGCAGTATTTT. It yields the protein CATKGRAVDTQYF.

This clonotype was seen ten or more times. The rearrangement links TRBV2 to TRBJ2-5; D remains unclear. The V end lost 1 base, the J end lost 4 bases, and 10 bases lay between the germline ends. The CDR3 spans 14 residues. Germline CDR1 and CDR2: SNHLY and FYNNEI. CDR3 sequence: CASSEVGSAETQYF. In DNA, the CDR3 is TGTGCCAGCAGTGAAGTTGGCAGTGCAGAGACCCAGTACTTC.

The rearrangement joins TRBV10-3 to TRBJ2-3, with 11 bases that match TRBD2. V dropped 10 bases and J dropped 3; count of bases not matched to a gene: 6. This CDR3 spans 14 amino acids. The germline V gene encodes CDR1 ENHRY and CDR2 SYGVKD. This CDR3 is CATASGGITDTQYF. CDR3 nucleotide sequence: TGTGCCACTGCTAGCGGGGGGATTACAGATACGCAGTATTTT.

This clonotype was observed at least ten times. The J gene is TRBJ2-5, the V gene TRBV3-1; D gene unclear. CDR1 is LGHDT and CDR2 is YNNKEL in the germline V gene (reference sequence). The CDR3 has 12 amino acids. V lost 2 bases to trimming and J lost 3 bases, with 4 bases between them. This CDR3 is CASSQIEETQYF. The DNA of the CDR3 is TGTGCCAGCAGCCAAATCGAAGAGACCCAGTACTTC.

This clonotype was seen repeatedly, ten times or more. The V call is TRBV12-3 or TRBV12-4, the J call TRBJ2-3; 8 positions match TRBD2. Trimming cost V 3 bases and J 6 bases; bases outside gene matches: 14. The CDR3 length is 17 residues. This CDR3 reads CASSFFLGGRKGDTQYF. CDR3 DNA: TGTGCCAGCAGTTTCTTCTTGGGCGGGAGGAAAGGGGATACGCAGTATTTT.

This clonotype has a handful of counts. The chain is built from TRBV5-6 and TRBJ1-1, with no clear D. The CDR3 contains 14 residues. V dropped 0 bases and J dropped 3 bases, with 9 bases sitting between them. Germline CDR1 SGHDT, CDR2 YYEEEE. CDR3 DNA: TGTGCCAGCAGCTTGGCTAGCAGCGACACTGAAGCTTTCTTT. Translated, it gives CASSLASSDTEAFF.

The gene calls are TRBV12-3 or TRBV12-4 and TRBJ2-2; D might be TRBD1 (6 bases). V lost 4 bases, J lost 7 bases, and 13 bases lay in between. The CDR3 spans 14 residues. The CDR3 loop is CASSSGVEGGELFF. CDR3 bases: TGTGCCAGCAGTTCAGGGGTAGAGGGCGGGGAGCTGTTTTTT.

The sample holds many counts of this clonotype. The chain is built from TRBV5-1 and TRBJ2-5; 15 bases align to TRBD2. CDR3 length: 19 residues. J gave up 0 bases and V 4 bases, and 10 bases lay outside the gene matches. Germline-derived CDR1 and CDR2 are SGHRS and YFSETQ. As DNA, the CDR3 is TGCGCCAGCAGCACCGGAAGGACTAGCGGGGGGGTTTACCAAGAGACCCAGTACTTC. Its protein product is CASSTGRTSGGVYQETQYF.

The sample holds one count of this clonotype. The V gene is TRBV6-5, the J gene TRBJ2-3; 9 positions agree with TRBD1. After removal of 2 bases from V and 4 bases from J, the junction contained 7 bases not matched to a gene. The CDR3 runs to 16 residues. Germline CDR1 MNHEY, CDR2 SVGAGI. The CDR3 loop reads CASSYAGTGYADTQYF. CDR3 DNA: TGTGCCAGCAGTTACGCCGGGACAGGGTACGCAGATACGCAGTATTTT.

This clonotype was counted many times. V usage is TRBV20-1 and J usage is TRBJ1-2; the match to TRBD1 covers 8 bases. This CDR3 is 15 amino acids long. Germline assignment: CDR1 DFQATT and CDR2 SNEGSKA (reference sequence). V lost 2 bases, J lost 5 bases, and 10 bases stayed unmatched. CDR3 DNA: TGCAGTGCTAGAAACCCGGGACAGGCCAGATATGGCTACACCTTC. Protein sequence: CSARNPGQARYGYTF.

This clonotype was seen many times. The rearrangement links TRBV4-3 to TRBJ1-1; D unresolved. The V gene's germline CDR1 is LGHNA and CDR2 YSLEER. Trimming took 0 bases from V and 1 from J, leaving 3 bases between them. There are 13 residues in the CDR3. CDR3 nucleotide sequence: TGCGCCAGCAGCCAAGATGCGAACACTGAAGCTTTCTTT. Amino acids: CASSQDANTEAFF.

This clonotype was counted ten times or more. V gene TRBV5-1 combines with J gene TRBJ1-4; no firm D call. CDR1 SGHRS and CDR2 YFSETQ come from the germline V gene. V was shortened by 0 bases and J by 12 bases, with 30 bases between the two germline ends. The length of the CDR3 is 19 residues. CDR3 loop: CASSLEYGGWASSSAELFF. CDR3 bases: TGCGCCAGCAGCTTGGAGTATGGAGGTTGGGCTTCTTCGTCGGCGGAACTGTTTTTT.